Sequencing of this TCR beta chain was carried out in a study of CD8 T cells in ankylosing spondylitis. From the 5' RACE reads, TCRdb called clonotypes with MiXCR, one entry per CDR3 protein. The data contain 300,000 to 400,000 distinct CDR3 sequences, about a fifth of them singletons. Notes on the study in general: Clones tied to disease were said to be significantly enriched in matched ankylosing spondylitis synovial fluid. Characteristic, it appeared, of ankylosing spondylitis blood was a TCR beta motif of several highly homologous variants. Previous work reported some of these motif variants in the synovial fluid and blood of reactive arthritis.

Trimming stripped 5 bases from V and 2 bases from J, with 11 bases between. From germline, CDR1 is SGHNT and CDR2 YYREEE (reference sequence). The CDR3 has 13 amino acids. This clonotype was counted a few times. What it binds is not known. The rearrangement joins TRBV5-4 to TRBJ2-7; perhaps TRBD1 as D (5 bases). This clonotype was sampled from a male donor with ankylosing spondylitis. Sequences were obtained from blood, either unsorted or a sorted T cell fraction (not recorded which). CDR3 loop: CASSSDSPYEQYF. CDR3 nucleotides: TGTGCCAGCAGTTCCGACAGCCCCTACGAGCAGTACTTC.